The clone carrying this TCR beta chain was found many times. Antigen: not known. The sample is drawn from a study of molecular identifiers for immune sequencing clone quantification. Sequencing libraries of naive CD8 cells derived from roughly 18,000 to 920,000 sorted cells with 10%, 30% or 50% RNA. TCRdb redid the calling of the PCR reads with MiXCR, one entry per CDR3 protein. In the table there are about half a million distinct CDR3 sequences, about 22% of which are singletons. Study-level findings and limits: Among effectors, clones above 20 RNA copies held over 97% of molecules; among naive cells, under 1%. Detectable among about a million naive cells, according to reports, was Jurkat TCR RNA spiked in from one cell.

The germline V and J ends were trimmed by 1 base and 4 bases, with 14 bases remaining between them. Germline CDR1 and CDR2: LGHNA and YSLEER. This CDR3 has 15 residues. The sample was naive CD8+ T cells from blood, with Jurkat cell RNA spiked in. Noted subset: FACS-sorted CD8+CD4-CCR7+CD45RA+ naive T cells. The receptor was derived from a human donor in good health. Some libraries in this study had Jurkat cell RNA spiked in. The V call is TRBV4-3, the J call TRBJ2-7; D gene unclear. The CDR3 sequence is CASSQADTTNYEQYF. The CDR3 coding sequence is TGCGCCAGCAGCCAAGCGGATACTACCAATTACGAGCAGTACTTC.